These 11 T cell receptor beta chains were sequenced from one sample in a study of T cells in Graves' hyperthyroidism and ophthalmopathy (dated by TCRdb to 2018 to 2020). Receptor libraries were prepared by multiplex PCR. These reads were obtained on an Illumina HiSeq 2000. Amplification of TCR beta CDR3 regions was carried out from RNA transcripts. The first round of RT-PCR for the TCR CDR3 was performed with the HTBI primer set and the Qiagen OneStep RT-PCR kit. TCRdb reworked the public reads: Q25 trimming with fastp, MiXCR clone assembly, productive beta chains retained. Each entry is one CDR3 protein sequence, shown with its most common DNA and genes. The sample data list fewer than 750,000 distinct CDR3 sequences, and roughly 15% of these were observed just once. Around 12% of the sample comes from the top ten. Material: blood. The receptors shown here come from a woman in her forties or fifties with Graves' ophthalmopathy.

This clonotype was counted ten times or more. The J gene is TRBJ2-5, the V gene TRBV10-3, with D perhaps assigned TRBD1 or TRBD2 (5 bases each). The CDR3 sequence is 14 residues long. V lost 4 bases and J 1 base, leaving 10 bases between the germline ends. Germline V gene lookup returns CDR1 ENHRY and CDR2 SYGVKD. CDR3 nucleotide sequence: TGTGCCATCAGTGTTCGGGGCCTCCAAGAGACCCAGTACTTC. Translated, it gives CAISVRGLQETQYF.

This clonotype was seen more than once but under ten times. This sequence joins TRBV10-3 and TRBJ2-2, with D possibly TRBD2 on 5 matching bases. The CDR3 is 17 amino acids. Between the trimmed V and J ends, which lost 5 bases and 6 bases, there was a span of 22 bases. From germline, CDR1 is ENHRY and CDR2 SYGVKD. The CDR3, as DNA: TGTGCCATCAGTCCCCATCGAGGGCTACCGTCTCCCGGGGAGCTGTTTTTT. It specifies CAISPHRGLPSPGELFF.

This clonotype has ten or more counts. The chain joins TRBV7-3 to TRBJ2-1, with 10 bases matching TRBD2. With 5 bases clipped from V and 3 bases from J, the junction kept 10 bases outside the gene matches. CDR1 is SGHTA, CDR2 FQGTGA, per germline. The CDR3 runs to 17 residues. The CDR3 region has the DNA TGTGCCAGCAGCCCTGCCCCCGGACTAGCGGTCTACAATGAGCAGTTCTTC. This encodes CASSPAPGLAVYNEQFF.

Worth noting for this clonotype: One end of the junction is discordant with germline, which a read error may explain. The chain combines TRBV9 with TRBJ2-1; 8 positions agree with TRBD2. The CDR3 extends over 15 amino acids. Per germline, CDR1 SGDLS and CDR2 YYNGEE. The CDR3 nucleotides are TGTACCAGCAGCGCGAGCGGGAGCTCCTACAATGAGCAGTTCTTC. This gives the protein CTSSASGSSYNEQFF.

This clonotype has ten or more counts. The genes are TRBV2 and TRBJ2-3, with TRBD1 matching over 7 bases. The trim removed 10 bases at V and 0 bases at J, leaving 10 bases unmatched. Germline V CDR1 and CDR2: SNHLY, FYNNEI. The CDR3 contains 15 residues. The DNA of the CDR3 is TGTGCCACCACCGAGCCGGGACAGAGCACAGATACGCAGTATTTT. Protein product: CATTEPGQSTDTQYF.

This clonotype was recorded at least ten times. The rearrangement links TRBV2 to TRBJ2-5; TRBD1 might be the D (5 bases). There are 12 residues in the CDR3. Germline assignment: CDR1 SNHLY and CDR2 FYNNEI. V was pared by 6 bases and J by 5 bases, with 10 bases between. The CDR3: CASSQGLETQYF. The CDR3 bases are TGTGCCAGCAGCCAGGGTCTGGAGACCCAGTACTTC. The entire variable domain, with the rest obtained from reference TRBV2 and TRBJ2-5, is as follows: EPEVTQTPSHQVTQMGQEVILRCVPISNHLYFYWYRQILGQKVEFLVSFYNNEISEKSEIFDDQFSVERPDGSNFTLKIRSTKLEDSAMYFCASSQGLETQYFGPGTRLLVL.

This clonotype was seen many times. The chain carries TRBV2 and TRBJ1-4, with TRBD1 as a possible D gene (5 bases). Trimming took 8 bases from V and 7 from J, leaving 11 bases between them. CDR1 SNHLY and CDR2 FYNNEI come from the germline V gene. This CDR3 spans 12 amino acids. CDR3 bases: TGTGCCAGCCTTATAGGGACTGAAAAACTGTTTTTT. This sequence encodes CASLIGTEKLFF.

This clonotype occurred many times. This rearrangement joins TRBV7-8 to TRBJ1-2; 7 bases are shared with TRBD1. CDR3 size: 16 residues. The germline V gene has CDR1 SGHVS and CDR2 FQNEAQ. J was trimmed by 0 bases and V by 5 bases; bases with no gene match: 9. CDR3 loop: CASSRGQAPANYGYTF. CDR3 coding DNA: TGTGCCAGCAGCAGAGGACAGGCCCCAGCTAACTATGGCTACACCTTC.

V usage is TRBV6-1 and J usage is TRBJ1-5, with TRBD1 identical over 9 bases. V lost 6 bases, J lost 6 bases, and 21 bases stayed unmatched. The CDR3 extends over 19 amino acids. Germline CDR1 and CDR2: MNHNS and SASEGT. DNA for the CDR3: TGTGCCAGCAGGGAACCGGGACAGGGAGACTTTAAGGCAAGTCAGCCCCAGCATTTT. Translated: CASREPGQGDFKASQPQHF.

The table lists this clonotype with many counts. The chain couples TRBV9 to TRBJ2-7, with 8 bases identical to TRBD2. Germline trimming cut 0 bases from V and 6 bases from J; bases unmatched to any gene: 5. This CDR3 contains 14 residues. The germline V gene encodes CDR1 SGDLS and CDR2 YYNGEE. In nucleotides, the CDR3 is TGTGCCAGCAGCGTAGGTAGCGGGACGAGCGAGCAGTACTTC. Amino acids: CASSVGSGTSEQYF.

This clonotype was seen only a few times. V gene TRBV6-1 combines with J gene TRBJ1-3, with D hard to call. The ends were cut back, 7 bases at V and 0 bases at J, with 16 bases in the middle. The CDR3 extends over 16 amino acids. Per germline, CDR1 MNHNS and CDR2 SASEGT. The CDR3, as DNA: TGTGCCAGCACTTTCTCGTCAATGAGCTCTGGAAACACCATATATTTT. Translated, it gives CASTFSSMSSGNTIYF.